One and the same sample provided the 22 T cell receptor beta chains below, sequenced in a study of T cell responses to AZD1222 COVID-19 vaccine. Sequencing was performed with immunoSEQ multiplex PCR; in TCRdb, only in-frame clones are kept and a portion is missing. Found here are some 140,000 clones, approximately 90% of them singletons; the top ten hold 2.5% to 4%. Specimen: peripheral blood, collected on day 0 of AZD1222 vaccination. The origin of the receptors is an adult in good health.

The DNA for the CDR3 is TGTGCCAGCAGCTTGTGGGGACAGGGATTCCATGGCTACACCTTC. Residues: CASSLWGQGFHGYTF. The chain links TRBV5-4 to TRBJ1-2; 9 bases align to TRBD1. V lost 1 base and J lost 6; bases outside the gene matches: 7. The germline CDR1 and CDR2 sequences are SGHNT and YYREEE (reference sequence). The length of the CDR3 is 15 residues.

The V call is TRBV3-1 (or the pseudogene TRBV3-2), the J call TRBJ2-7, with no clear D. Trimming took 0 bases from V and 0 from J, leaving 9 bases between them. The CDR3 runs 15 residues. CDR1 is LGHDT and CDR2 is YNNKEL in the germline V gene (reference sequence). The CDR3 bases are TGTGCCAGCAGCCAAGATCTCCAGGTCTCCTACGAGCAGTACTTC. This codes for CASSQDLQVSYEQYF.

This chain connects TRBV12-2 to TRBJ2-7; TRBD2, the table's D call, was not compared with the DNA. TRBV12-2 is an annotated pseudogene. The CDR3 consists of 16 residues. In nucleotides, the CDR3 is TGTGCAAGTCGCTTAGCGCCGGGGGGCCCAAAGCAGGAGCAGTACTTC. It encodes CASRLAPGGPKQEQYF.

The chain joins TRBV9 to TRBJ1-5, with D perhaps matching TRBD1 (5 bases). Germline-derived CDR1 and CDR2 are SGDLS and YYNGEE. This CDR3 is built from 15 residues. V was shortened by 4 bases and J by 3 bases, with 14 bases between the two germline ends. This CDR3 is CASSTGTAFNQPQHF. Here the CDR3 DNA reads TGTGCCAGCAGCACCGGGACGGCTTTCAATCAGCCCCAGCATTTT.

The rearrangement uses TRBV7-8 and TRBJ2-7, with D perhaps given as TRBD1 or TRBD2 (6 bases each). The germline CDR1 and CDR2 sequences are SGHVS and FQNEAQ. V was cut by 7 bases and J by 1 base, with 11 bases left in between. The length of the CDR3 is 13 residues. CDR3 region: CASIPGASYEQYF. The CDR3 nucleotides read TGTGCCAGCATCCCGGGGGCATCCTACGAGCAGTACTTC.

The rearrangement joins TRBV6-2 or TRBV6-3 to TRBJ2-1, with D hard to call. The V gene lost 2 bases and the J gene lost 10 bases, with 6 bases spanning the gap. The CDR3 extends over 11 amino acids. The germline V gene has CDR1 MNHEY and CDR2 SVGEGT. This chain's CDR3 is CASSYREEQFF. The DNA of the CDR3 is TGTGCCAGCAGTTACCGAGAAGAGCAGTTCTTC.

The chain couples TRBV28 to TRBJ2-7; a weak D match, TRBD1 (7 bases). The germline CDR1 and CDR2 sequences are MDHEN and SYDVKM. This CDR3 spans 14 amino acids. V was clipped by 5 bases and J by 0 bases, with 11 bases between them. The CDR3, as DNA: TGTGCCAGCAGTCGGGGGACAGTCTCCTACGAGCAGTACTTC. This gives the protein CASSRGTVSYEQYF.

CDR3 DNA: TGTGCCAGCAGCTTAACGGCCGGGGGATTAGATACGCAGTATTTT. It encodes CASSLTAGGLDTQYF. The chain employs TRBV7-3 and TRBJ2-3, with D possibly TRBD2 on 6 matching bases. The CDR3 spans 15 residues. Germline CDR1 SGHTA, CDR2 FQGTGA. Trimming stripped 0 bases from V and 5 bases from J, with 12 bases between.

This rearrangement joins TRBV29-1 to TRBJ1-1; D is uncertain. Germline lookup yields CDR1 SQVTM and CDR2 ANQGSEA. CDR3 length: 13 residues. V gave up 4 bases and J gave up 0 bases, with 9 bases separating them. The CDR3 coding sequence is TGCAGCGTTGGGACGACCTTGAACACTGAAGCTTTCTTT. Protein sequence: CSVGTTLNTEAFF.

This chain links TRBV27 with TRBJ2-7; a possible D gene is TRBD1 (5 bases). Deletions cut 6 bases from V and 6 bases from J, with 15 bases between. Germline V lookup: CDR1 MNHEY, CDR2 SMNVEV (reference sequence). The CDR3 loop spans 13 amino acids. CDR3 bases: TGTGCCAGCAGGAATCAACAGGATCTCGAGCAGTACTTC. This translates into CASRNQQDLEQYF.

The gene calls are TRBV6-2 or TRBV6-3 and TRBJ2-1, with 7 bases lining up with TRBD2. Unmatched junction bases numbered 4, after V lost 4 bases and J lost 4 bases. Germline V gene data show CDR1 as MNHEY and CDR2 as SVGEGT. The CDR3 totals 14 residues. The CDR3 loop reads CASSSSGVYNEQFF. CDR3 sequence (DNA): TGTGCCAGCAGTTCCAGCGGGGTTTACAATGAGCAGTTCTTC.

The rearrangement joins TRBV7-8 to TRBJ2-5, with TRBD2 matching 10 bases. CDR3 length: 18 amino acids. V gave up 4 bases and J gave up 1 base; unmatched junction bases: 12. CDR1 and CDR2 from the germline V gene are SGHVS and FQNEAQ. The CDR3 nucleotides read TGTGCCAGCAGCTCATTCATTCGTAGCGGGGGGTTCCAAGAGACCCAGTACTTC. Amino acids: CASSSFIRSGGFQETQYF. The complete variable domain, with remaining parts taken from reference TRBV7-8 and TRBJ2-5, reads GAGVSQSPRYKVAKRGQDVALRCDPISGHVSLFWYQQALGQGPEFLTYFQNEAQLDKSGLPSDRFFAERPEGSVSTLKIQRTQQEDSAVYLCASSSFIRSGGFQETQYFGPGTRLLVL.

The rearrangement joins TRBV6-1 to TRBJ2-1, with D perhaps matching TRBD2 (7 bases). V was cut by 4 bases and J by 0 bases, with 13 bases left in between. Germline CDR1 reads MNHNS; CDR2 reads SASEGT. This CDR3 has 16 amino acids. CDR3 region: CASSGNGGPSYNEQFF. CDR3 coding DNA: TGTGCCAGCAGTGGGAACGGGGGGCCCTCCTACAATGAGCAGTTCTTC.

This chain uses TRBV4-1 with TRBJ2-3; 8 nucleotides align to TRBD2. This CDR3 region has 18 residues. V shed 1 base, J shed 2 bases, and the junction held 11 bases outside the gene matches. The germline V gene encodes CDR1 MGHRA and CDR2 YSYEKL. This chain's CDR3 is CASSQVVFSGETTDTQYF. CDR3 DNA sequence: TGCGCCAGCAGCCAAGTGGTGTTTAGCGGGGAAACCACAGATACGCAGTATTTT.

The chain recombines TRBV19 with TRBJ1-2, with TRBD1 matching 10 bases. The CDR3 is 15 amino acids. V shed 7 bases, J shed 3 bases, and the junction held 8 bases outside the gene matches. CDR1 is LNHDA and CDR2 is SQIVND in the germline V gene (reference sequence). In nucleotides, the CDR3 is TGTGCCAGTAACCGGGGACAGGGGCTGGACTATGGCTACACCTTC. It codes for CASNRGQGLDYGYTF.

V usage is TRBV3-1 (or the pseudogene TRBV3-2) and J usage is TRBJ2-2; TRBD1 is a possible D gene (5 bases). Between the trimmed V and J ends, which lost 4 bases and 3 bases, there was a span of 9 bases. The CDR3 has 14 residues. Germline V CDR1 and CDR2: LGHDT, YNNKEL (reference sequence). As DNA, the CDR3 is TGTGCCAGCAGCCCGCCGACAGACACCGGGGAGCTGTTTTTT. Its translation is CASSPPTDTGELFF.

CDR3 amino acids: CASSERGQANEQFF. In nucleotides, the CDR3 is TGTGCCAGCAGCGAGCGGGGACAGGCCAATGAGCAGTTCTTC. This chain connects TRBV14 to TRBJ2-1; TRBD1 is a possible D gene (8 bases). Trimming shortened V by 5 bases and J by 6 bases, and 14 bases separated the two germline ends. Germline CDR1 reads SGHDN; CDR2 reads FVKESK. The CDR3 totals 14 residues.

The chain has TRBV6-4 and TRBJ1-4, with TRBD1 as a possible D gene (5 bases). Per the germline V gene, CDR1 is MRHNA and CDR2 is SNTAGT. The CDR3 extends over 15 amino acids. V shed 2 bases and J shed 3 bases, with 10 bases lying between them. The CDR3 bases are TGTGCCAGCAGTGACGCGCCGGGGGCTAATGAAAAACTGTTTTTT. Translation gives CASSDAPGANEKLFF.

This clone was detected only a few times. J is TRBJ2-1 and V is TRBV4-2; maybe TRBD1 (6 bases). The germline CDR1 and CDR2 sequences are LGHNA and YNFKEQ. V lost 0 bases to trimming and J lost 6 bases, with 18 bases between them. This CDR3 region has 17 residues. The CDR3 region is CASSQEPADRSLNEQFF. The DNA for the CDR3 is TGTGCCAGCAGCCAAGAGCCAGCCGACAGGTCTCTCAATGAGCAGTTCTTC.

The chain links TRBV11-3 to TRBJ1-6; D perhaps matches TRBD1 (5 bases). Trimming removed 4 bases from V and 9 bases from J, with 10 bases in between. Looked up from germline, CDR1 is SGHNT and CDR2 is YENEEA. The CDR3 sequence is 13 residues long. The CDR3 protein is CASSSGGASPLHF. In nucleotides, the CDR3 is TGTGCCAGCAGCTCCGGCGGGGCTTCACCCCTCCACTTT.

About this clone itself: Distinct nucleotide sequences in the sample also encode this CDR3. The chain employs TRBV2 and TRBJ2-1, with no clear D. The CDR3 has 15 residues. V lost 3 bases and J 0 bases, leaving 9 bases between the germline ends. Germline V gene sequence: CDR1 SNHLY, CDR2 FYNNEI. DNA for the CDR3: TGTGCCAGCAGTGAGGACGTAAGCTCCTACAATGAGCAGTTCTTC. Protein sequence: CASSEDVSSYNEQFF.

CDR3 nucleotides: TGCGCCAGCAGCCGGGGACAGGGGGCTCCTGAAGCTTTCTTT. It is translated as CASSRGQGAPEAFF. J is TRBJ1-1 and V is TRBV5-1; 12 nucleotides align to TRBD1. The CDR3 covers 14 residues. V trimming: 4 bases; J trimming: 6 bases; junction bases outside the gene matches: 4. Germline V gene data show CDR1 as SGHRS and CDR2 as YFSETQ.